The rows below give T cell receptor beta chains drawn from one sample of a study of T cell responses to AZD1222 COVID-19 vaccine. Clones were read by immunoSEQ multiplex PCR, and TCRdb kept only the in-frame ones, dropping some. The sample carries about 99,000 clones, around 90% recorded once. Sequenced here: peripheral blood, sampled on day 0 of AZD1222 vaccination. The receptor set was obtained from an adult in good health. The CDR3 runs from the conserved cysteine through the conserved F or W. D genes are given only for firm matches. Expanded clones get a size class; other rows say once, few or many, or leave the size out.

j_call: TRBJ1-5
clone_size: NA
v_call: TRBV9
d_call: NA
cdr3_nt: TGTGCCAGCAGCACCAGACCGGGGAATCAGCCCCAGCATTTT
cdr3_aa: CASSTRPGNQPQHF

j_call: TRBJ2-2
clone_size: NA
v_call: TRBV6-2/TRBV6-3
d_call: NA
cdr3_nt: TGTGCCAGCAGTTACGGGCAGGGGCGGACCGGGGAGCTGTTTTTT
cdr3_aa: CASSYGQGRTGELFF

j_call: TRBJ2-3
clone_size: NA
v_call: TRBV11-1
d_call: NA
cdr3_nt: TGTGCCAGCAGCAGCCTAGGGGGGACCACAGATACGCAGTATTTT
cdr3_aa: CASSSLGGTTDTQYF

j_call: TRBJ1-2
clone_size: NA
v_call: TRBV6-5
d_call: NA
cdr3_nt: TGTGCCAGCAGTTACTCGTCACTCCTAGGCTACACCTTC
cdr3_aa: CASSYSSLLGYTF

j_call: TRBJ1-1
clone_size: NA
v_call: TRBV27
d_call: NA
cdr3_nt: TGTGCCAGCAGCTCGGGGTGGATGAACACTGAAGCTTTCTTT
cdr3_aa: CASSSGWMNTEAFF

j_call: TRBJ1-5
clone_size: NA
v_call: TRBV24-1
d_call: NA
cdr3_nt: TGTGCCACCAGTTTGGGGAGCAATCAGCCCCAGCATTTT
cdr3_aa: CATSLGSNQPQHF

j_call: TRBJ2-2
clone_size: few
v_call: TRBV7-2
d_call: NA
cdr3_nt: TGTGCCAGCAGCTTACAGGGAACCACCGGGGAGCTGTTTTTT
cdr3_aa: CASSLQGTTGELFF

j_call: TRBJ2-2
clone_size: NA
v_call: TRBV7-2
d_call: NA
cdr3_nt: TGTGCCAGCAGCTTCCTTCCTAGCAACGGGGAGCTGTTTTTT
cdr3_aa: CASSFLPSNGELFF

j_call: TRBJ2-1
clone_size: NA
v_call: TRBV7-2
d_call: NA
cdr3_nt: TGTGCCAGCAGCAAGACCACAGGCGGTTACAATGAGCAGTTCTTC
cdr3_aa: CASSKTTGGYNEQFF

j_call: TRBJ1-6
clone_size: NA
v_call: TRBV30
d_call: NA
cdr3_nt: TGTGCCTGCTCTCCGGGGTTCAATTCACCCCTCCACTTT
cdr3_aa: CACSPGFNSPLHF

j_call: TRBJ1-1
clone_size: NA
v_call: TRBV4-1
d_call: NA
cdr3_nt: TGCGCCAGCAGCCAAACCGTACAGGGAAACACTGAAGCTTTCTTT
cdr3_aa: CASSQTVQGNTEAFF

j_call: TRBJ1-2
clone_size: NA
v_call: TRBV5-4
d_call: NA
cdr3_nt: TGTGCCAGCAGCTCGTCCATGGAGGGCGTACCCGGCTACACCTTC
cdr3_aa: CASSSSMEGVPGYTF

j_call: TRBJ2-3
clone_size: NA
v_call: TRBV5-4
d_call: TRBD2
cdr3_nt: TGTGCCAGCAGCTTGTTGGCTAGCGGGGGCGTAGATACGCAGTATTTT
cdr3_aa: CASSLLASGGVDTQYF

j_call: TRBJ1-1
clone_size: few
v_call: TRBV4-3
d_call: NA
cdr3_nt: TGCGCCAGCAGCCAAGCCGGACAGCGGAACGAAGCTTTCTTT
cdr3_aa: CASSQAGQRNEAFF

j_call: TRBJ2-3
clone_size: NA
v_call: TRBV5-1
d_call: NA
cdr3_nt: TGTGCCAGCAGAGAAATGGATACGCAGTATTTT
cdr3_aa: CASREMDTQYF

j_call: TRBJ2-1
clone_size: once
v_call: TRBV11-1
d_call: TRBD1
cdr3_nt: TGTGCCAGCAGCCCAGACAGGGTAGGCTACAATGAGCAGTTCTTC
cdr3_aa: CASSPDRVGYNEQFF

j_call: TRBJ2-1
clone_size: NA
v_call: TRBV7-8
d_call: TRBD2
cdr3_nt: TGTGCCAGCAGCCAAAGCGGGAGCCTTTACAATGAGCAGTTCTTC
cdr3_aa: CASSQSGSLYNEQFF

j_call: TRBJ2-2
clone_size: NA
v_call: TRBV27
d_call: TRBD2
cdr3_nt: TGTGCCAGCAGTGGGGCTAGCGGGGGGGCCACCGGGGAGCTGTTTTTT
cdr3_aa: CASSGASGGATGELFF

j_call: TRBJ1-1
clone_size: NA
v_call: TRBV5-6
d_call: TRBD1
cdr3_nt: TGTGCCAGCAGCCAGGACAGGAGCCGCACTGAAGCTTTCTTT
cdr3_aa: CASSQDRSRTEAFF

j_call: TRBJ1-2
clone_size: once
v_call: TRBV3-1/TRBV3-2
d_call: NA
cdr3_nt: TGTGCCAGCAGCCAAGGGGTCGGTGGCTACACCTTC
cdr3_aa: CASSQGVGGYTF

j_call: TRBJ2-1
clone_size: NA
v_call: TRBV5-4
d_call: NA
cdr3_nt: TGTGCCAGCAGCGACCGGCTGGGCAATTCCTACAATGAGCAGTTCTTC
cdr3_aa: CASSDRLGNSYNEQFF

j_call: TRBJ1-2
clone_size: NA
v_call: TRBV2
d_call: NA
cdr3_nt: TGTGCCAGCGGTCGGAATAACTATGGCTACACCTTC
cdr3_aa: CASGRNNYGYTF

j_call: TRBJ2-2
clone_size: NA
v_call: TRBV19
d_call: NA
cdr3_nt: TGTGCCAGTAGTGTCTACAGGGTGGGCACCGGGGAGCTGTTTTTT
cdr3_aa: CASSVYRVGTGELFF

j_call: TRBJ1-4
clone_size: NA
v_call: TRBV5-1
d_call: NA
cdr3_nt: TGTGCCAGCAGAGGGGACGGCTCTAATGAGGGAAAACTGTTTTTT
cdr3_aa: CASRGDGSNEGKLFF

j_call: TRBJ2-5
clone_size: NA
v_call: TRBV7-2
d_call: NA
cdr3_nt: TGTGCCAGCAGCTTGACCGGGGCGCGGGAGACCCAGTACTTC
cdr3_aa: CASSLTGARETQYF

j_call: TRBJ1-1
clone_size: NA
v_call: TRBV7-2
d_call: NA
cdr3_nt: TGTGCCAGCAGCTTAGACAGGGCGGAGAAAGCTTTCTTT
cdr3_aa: CASSLDRAEKAFF

j_call: TRBJ2-3
clone_size: NA
v_call: TRBV19
d_call: NA
cdr3_nt: TGTGCCAGTAGTATTTCGACCACAGATACGCAGTATTTT
cdr3_aa: CASSISTTDTQYF

j_call: TRBJ2-1
clone_size: NA
v_call: TRBV6-4
d_call: NA
cdr3_nt: TGTGCCAGCAGCGTGGAGGGGACGGAATACAATGAGCAGTTCTTC
cdr3_aa: CASSVEGTEYNEQFF

j_call: TRBJ2-1
clone_size: NA
v_call: TRBV27
d_call: TRBD2
cdr3_nt: TGTGCCAGCAATCCCCCCGGGACTAGCGCTGAGCAGTTCTTC
cdr3_aa: CASNPPGTSAEQFF

j_call: TRBJ1-1
clone_size: NA
v_call: TRBV9
d_call: TRBD1
cdr3_nt: TGTGCCAGCAGCGTAGGGGTCAGGGGGCAAGCTTTCTTT
cdr3_aa: CASSVGVRGQAFF

j_call: TRBJ1-5
clone_size: NA
v_call: TRBV12-3/TRBV12-4
d_call: NA
cdr3_nt: TGTGCCAGCAGCCCCGCCAATCAGCCCCAGCATTTT
cdr3_aa: CASSPANQPQHF

j_call: TRBJ1-5
clone_size: NA
v_call: TRBV2
d_call: NA
cdr3_nt: TGTGCCAGTGGTGGGGGGGAAAGGCTTAATCAGCCCCAGCATTTT
cdr3_aa: CASGGGERLNQPQHF